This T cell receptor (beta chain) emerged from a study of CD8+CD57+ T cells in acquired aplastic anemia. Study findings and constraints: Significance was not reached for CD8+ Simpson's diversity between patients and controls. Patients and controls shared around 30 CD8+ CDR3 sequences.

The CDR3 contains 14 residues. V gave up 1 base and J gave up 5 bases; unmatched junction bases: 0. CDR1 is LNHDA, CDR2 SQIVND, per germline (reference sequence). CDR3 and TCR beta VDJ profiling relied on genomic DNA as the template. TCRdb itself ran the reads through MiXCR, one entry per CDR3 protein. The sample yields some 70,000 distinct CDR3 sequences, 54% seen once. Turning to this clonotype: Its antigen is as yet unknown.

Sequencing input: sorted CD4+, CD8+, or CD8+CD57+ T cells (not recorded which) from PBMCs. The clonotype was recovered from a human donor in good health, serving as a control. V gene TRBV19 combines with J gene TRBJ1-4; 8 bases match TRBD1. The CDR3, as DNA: TGTGCCAGTAGTATAGGGACAGGGAATGAAAAACTGTTTTTT. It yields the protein CASSIGTGNEKLFF.